One sample yielded the 21 T cell receptor beta chains listed below, sequenced in a study of T cells in Graves' hyperthyroidism and ophthalmopathy. Amplification of TCR beta CDR3 regions used RNA as the template. The HTBI primer set was used in a first-round RT-PCR of the TCR CDR3. TCRdb analysed the multiplex PCR reads with MiXCR anew, one entry per CDR3 protein. The sample has over 250,000 distinct CDR3 sequences, roughly an eighth seen once. Sequencing used blood. The receptor set was obtained from a woman in her 40s with Graves' ophthalmopathy.

This clonotype has just a few counts. The chain joins TRBV13 to TRBJ2-3, with 10 bases lining up with TRBD1. The CDR3 extends over 15 amino acids. Trimming cost V 4 bases and J 5 bases; bases outside gene matches: 6. The germline V gene has CDR1 PRHDT and CDR2 FYEKMQ (reference sequence). CDR3 in amino acids: CASSSRGQGRDTQYF. CDR3 in DNA: TGTGCCAGCAGCTCCCGGGGACAGGGGAGAGATACGCAGTATTTT.

This rearrangement joins TRBV4-1 to TRBJ2-5; a possible D gene is TRBD2 (6 bases). CDR1 and CDR2 from the germline V gene are MGHRA and YSYEKL. V was cut by 4 bases and J by 4 bases, with 13 bases left in between. CDR3 length equals 14 residues. CDR3 residues: CASSLGTHLETQYF. CDR3 nucleotides: TGCGCCAGCAGCCTGGGGACTCACCTAGAGACCCAGTACTTC.

V usage is TRBV11-2 and J usage is TRBJ2-3, with D unclear. CDR1 and CDR2 (germline): SGHAT, FQNNGV. The CDR3 covers 15 residues. Trimming removed 1 base from V and 6 bases from J, with 14 bases in between. The CDR3, as DNA: TGTGCCAGCAGCTTAGCGACTGGTCCTCTGGATACGCAGTATTTT. Translating it yields CASSLATGPLDTQYF.

This clonotype was picked up many times. The chain uses TRBV6-1 and TRBJ2-2; no reliable D call. The CDR3 has 14 residues. Germline assignment: CDR1 MNHNS and CDR2 SASEGT. Trimming took 11 bases from V and 0 from J, leaving 13 bases between them. The CDR3 loop reads CAVRGIANTGELFF. The CDR3 bases are TGTGCCGTCCGCGGAATCGCGAACACCGGGGAGCTGTTTTTT.

The rearrangement links TRBV2 to TRBJ2-7, with D possibly matching TRBD2 (6 bases). The CDR3 consists of 13 residues. Trimming stripped 8 bases from V and 4 bases from J, with 15 bases between. Per germline, CDR1 SNHLY and CDR2 FYNNEI. The CDR3 loop reads CASLRGGRYEQYF. DNA of the CDR3: TGTGCCAGCCTAAGAGGAGGGCGATACGAGCAGTACTTC.

J is TRBJ1-1 and V is TRBV3-1; D is possibly TRBD1 (5 bases). V lost 3 bases and J 3 bases, leaving 11 bases between the germline ends. This CDR3 spans 14 amino acids. Looked up from germline, CDR1 is LGHDT and CDR2 is YNNKEL (reference sequence). CDR3 protein: CASSQLWGDTEAFF. The CDR3 coding sequence is TGTGCCAGCAGCCAGCTCTGGGGGGACACTGAAGCTTTCTTT.

This clonotype was picked up many times. The chain combines TRBV12-3 or TRBV12-4 with TRBJ1-5; TRBD1 might be the D (5 bases). The CDR3 consists of 14 residues. Trimming shortened V by 3 bases and J by 4 bases, and 10 bases separated the two germline ends. This CDR3 is CASSFMGGNQPQHF. CDR3 nucleotide sequence: TGTGCCAGCAGTTTCATGGGGGGAAATCAGCCCCAGCATTTT.

In its sample, this clonotype was seen many times. The chain has TRBV2 and TRBJ1-1; unclear D gene. Trimming shortened V by 3 bases and J by 3 bases, and 11 bases separated the two germline ends. Germline loops: CDR1 SNHLY, CDR2 FYNNEI. The CDR3 length is 14 residues. In DNA form, the CDR3 reads TGTGCCAGCAGTGATGCCGGGTTCGACACTGAAGCTTTCTTT. Its protein is CASSDAGFDTEAFF.

This clonotype was counted at least ten times. The V call is TRBV20-1, the J call TRBJ2-6; 8 bases line up with TRBD2. This CDR3 has 15 residues. After removal of 6 bases from V and 2 bases from J, the junction contained 6 bases not matched to a gene. From germline, CDR1 is DFQATT and CDR2 SNEGSKA (reference sequence). The CDR3 DNA reads as TGCAGTGCGACGGGGGGGCGTCCTGGGGCCAACGTCCTGACTTTC. It yields the protein CSATGGRPGANVLTF.

This clonotype appeared many times. V and J are TRBV27 and TRBJ1-5, with D perhaps matching TRBD1 (5 bases). This CDR3 comprises 15 residues. V lost 0 bases and J lost 7, with 13 bases in between. The germline CDR1 and CDR2 sequences are MNHEY and SMNVEV (reference sequence). CDR3 in amino acids: CASSLSGGTIQPQHF. The CDR3 nucleotides are TGTGCCAGCAGTTTATCTGGGGGTACAATCCAGCCCCAGCATTTT.

This clonotype was detected ten times or more. V and J are TRBV11-2 and TRBJ2-3, with D possibly being TRBD1 (5 bases). CDR3 size: 16 residues. Trimming took off 5 bases at V and 0 bases at J, with 15 bases between the two ends. Germline V gene lookup returns CDR1 SGHAT and CDR2 FQNNGV. This chain's CDR3 is CASSQGAVSSTDTQYF. CDR3 bases: TGTGCCAGCAGCCAGGGCGCGGTCTCTAGCACAGATACGCAGTATTTT. Looking up the rest from reference TRBV11-2 and TRBJ2-3 gives the full variable domain: EAGVAQSPRYKIIEKRQSVAFWCNPISGHATLYWYQQILGQGPKLLIQFQNNGVVDDSQLPKDRFSAERLKGVDSTLKIQPAKLEDSAVYLCASSQGAVSSTDTQYFGPGTRLTVL.

This clonotype was recorded many times. This rearrangement joins TRBV29-1 to TRBJ2-6, with TRBD1 as a possible D gene (6 bases). The CDR3 spans 12 residues. Germline CDR1 is SQVTM and CDR2 is ANQGSEA. Trimming removed 3 bases at V and 12 bases at J, with 12 bases between. The CDR3 reads CSVETGRGVLTF. The CDR3 DNA reads TGCAGCGTTGAGACAGGACGGGGCGTCCTGACTTTC.

This clonotype was seen a handful of times. The chain has TRBV18 and TRBJ2-7, with 8 nucleotides matching TRBD1. The CDR3 is made up of 15 amino acids. Germline loops: CDR1 KGHSH, CDR2 LQKENI. V shed 0 bases, J shed 1 base, and the junction held 2 bases outside the gene matches. The CDR3 loop reads CASSPPDRVSYEQYF. The CDR3, as DNA: TGTGCCAGCTCACCACCGGACAGGGTTTCCTACGAGCAGTACTTC.

A remark on this clonotype: This sequence may be a read error, since a much larger clone differs from it by one base. V gene TRBV18 combines with J gene TRBJ2-1, with D perhaps TRBD1 (5 bases). The CDR3 covers 14 residues. The germline V gene encodes CDR1 KGHSH and CDR2 LQKENI. The CDR3 protein is CASSQIRGYHEQSF. CDR3 DNA: TGTGCCAGCTCACAAATAAGGGGTTACCATGAGCAGTCCTTC.

The chain is built from TRBV6-1 and TRBJ1-3; TRBD1 might be the D (5 bases). V was shortened by 6 bases and J by 2 bases, with 11 bases between the two germline ends. Germline CDR1 and CDR2: MNHNS and SASEGT. The CDR3 totals 14 residues. This CDR3 reads CASSYGGTGNTIYF. CDR3 nucleotides: TGTGCCAGCAGCTACGGGGGAACTGGAAACACCATATATTTT.

V and J are TRBV11-2 and TRBJ2-2; TRBD1 aligns across 7 bases. V shed 1 base, J shed 1 base, and the junction held 6 bases outside the gene matches. The CDR3 has 17 amino acids. Looked up from germline, CDR1 is SGHAT and CDR2 is FQNNGV. The CDR3 DNA follows: TGTGCCAGCAGCTTAGTTCCCGGACAGGTGAACACCGGGGAGCTGTTTTTT. This encodes CASSLVPGQVNTGELFF.

This clonotype was observed many times. V usage is TRBV2 and J usage is TRBJ1-6, with D unclear. Trimming took 1 base from V and 7 from J, leaving 5 bases between them. The CDR3 is 13 amino acids. CDR1 SNHLY and CDR2 FYNNEI come from the germline V gene. CDR3: CASSEVQNSPLHF. CDR3 DNA sequence: TGTGCCAGCAGTGAAGTCCAGAATTCACCCCTCCACTTT. Supplemented by reference TRBV2 and TRBJ1-6, the full variable domain reads EPEVTQTPSHQVTQMGQEVILRCVPISNHLYFYWYRQILGQKVEFLVSFYNNEISEKSEIFDDQFSVERPDGSNFTLKIRSTKLEDSAMYFCASSEVQNSPLHFGNGTRLTVT.

This clonotype was picked up many times. The chain recombines TRBV7-6 with TRBJ2-1, with a tentative D call TRBD1 (6 bases). This CDR3 has 14 residues. CDR1 SGHVS and CDR2 FNYEAQ come from the germline V gene. Trimming took 3 bases from V and 7 from J, leaving 13 bases between them. The CDR3 reads CASSFGQTANEQFF. The DNA for the CDR3 is TGTGCCAGCAGCTTCGGACAGACCGCTAATGAGCAGTTCTTC.

This clonotype was counted many times. The gene calls are TRBV28 and TRBJ1-1, with a possible D match to TRBD1 (6 bases). In germline, CDR1 is MDHEN, CDR2 SYDVKM. This CDR3 comprises 17 residues. V was trimmed by 4 bases and J by 0 bases, leaving 18 bases between them. The CDR3 here is CASSSGVVGAMNTEAFF. The DNA for the CDR3 is TGTGCCAGCAGTTCGGGGGTTGTGGGGGCGATGAACACTGAAGCTTTCTTT.

Comments on this clonotype: The junction departs from germline at one end; a sequencing error may be responsible. V gene TRBV25-1 combines with J gene TRBJ1-6, with D possibly matching TRBD1 (6 bases). Germline lookup yields CDR1 MGHDK and CDR2 SYGVNS. The CDR3 has 16 residues. The CDR3 is CASSAIGGSYNSPLHF. The CDR3 DNA sequence: TGTGCCAGCAGTGCTATCGGGGGCTCCTATAATTCGCCCCTCCACTTT.

This clonotype was recorded at least ten times. The chain recombines TRBV10-2 with TRBJ1-1; tentatively, D is TRBD1 (6 bases). CDR3 length equals 13 residues. Germline V CDR1 and CDR2: WSHSY, SAAADI. V shed 8 bases and J shed 0 bases, with 10 bases lying between them. The CDR3 spells CASGTGLNTEAFF. The CDR3 bases are TGCGCCAGCGGTACAGGGTTGAACACTGAAGCTTTCTTT.